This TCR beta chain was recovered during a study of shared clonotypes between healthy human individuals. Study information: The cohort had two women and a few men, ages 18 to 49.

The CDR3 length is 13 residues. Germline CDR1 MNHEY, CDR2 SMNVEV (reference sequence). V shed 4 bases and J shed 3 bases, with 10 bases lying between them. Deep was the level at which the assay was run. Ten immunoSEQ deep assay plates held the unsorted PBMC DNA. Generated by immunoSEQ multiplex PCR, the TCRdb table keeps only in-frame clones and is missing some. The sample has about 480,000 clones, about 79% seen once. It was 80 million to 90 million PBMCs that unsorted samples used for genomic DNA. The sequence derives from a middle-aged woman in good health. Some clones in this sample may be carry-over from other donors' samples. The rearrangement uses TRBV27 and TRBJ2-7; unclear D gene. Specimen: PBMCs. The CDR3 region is CASSWNSVYEQYF. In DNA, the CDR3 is TGTGCCAGCAGTTGGAATAGTGTCTACGAGCAGTACTTC.